This TCR beta chain is drawn from a study of cytomegalovirus exposure and HLA in healthy donors. With 60 Vbeta and 13 Jbeta primers, the PCR was carried out. The assay was immunoSEQ multiplex PCR, and TCRdb's table has in-frame clones only and misses some. This sample has 80,000 to 95,000 clones; less than 65% occur once, and the top ten carry approximately 6%. This clone has just a few counts. This TCR derives from a woman younger than 45 in good health and CMV-seronegative. Sequencing was performed on PBMCs.

The CDR3 sequence is CASSLSAGNTEAFF. The CDR3, as DNA: TGTGCCAGCAGTTTATCCGCCGGGAACACTGAAGCTTTCTTT. V is TRBV27 and J is TRBJ1-1; D gene uncertain. From germline, CDR1 is MNHEY and CDR2 SMNVEV (reference sequence). The CDR3 loop spans 14 amino acids. Trimming removed 0 bases from V and 1 base from J, with 6 bases in between.